Given below is one T cell receptor beta chain in context. Its antigen is currently not known. No base quality values were provided; no much bigger clone lies one nucleotide off. The CDR3 regions of human TCRbeta chains were analyzed by immunosequencing. The source study handled its data this way. TCRs in the repertoires were compared against a reference library of SARS-CoV-2-specific TCRs that had been generated with the MIRA antigen-specificity platform. Breadth meant the fraction of unique TCRs that were SARS-CoV-2-associated, whereas depth meant the fraction of total T cells that were SARS-CoV-2-associated. Using the MIRA data, each spike-specific TCR was mapped to the spike region that the TCR reacts to and placed in a CD4 or CD8 class. Log10-transformed breadth and depth values were compared by one-way ANOVA with Sidak's multiple comparisons tests. TCRdb limited this immuneACCESS table to in-frame rearrangements with V and J called. A share of clones is missing; checked studies link under half to unresolved V genes, and the rest is unexplained. Clone size and V and J calls were adopted from that table, with D and trimming inferred from the DNA. Present in this sample are roughly 120,000 clones, around 89% of which were seen just once. The biggest ten clones account for approximately 6.4% of the sample.

These data come from a study of T cell responses to AZD1222 COVID-19 vaccine (TCRdb year 2021). About the study as a whole: A total of 230 to 250 trial participants underwent TCR sequencing, of whom some 210 received two doses of AZD1222 and about 26 received two doses of the MenACWY control vaccine. Trial participants were enrolled by age into subgroups of 18-55, 56-69 and 70-plus years, and around 140, 26 and 57 TCR-sequenced participants, respectively, were included in these subgroups. Findings and caveats that apply to the study as a whole: In the small 56-69-year group, the increase in depth fell short of significance, most likely because of low power. The whole spike protein was spanned by vaccine-associated CD4 TCRs, and dominant responses were seen in regions 160-218 and 743-854. After two AZD1222 doses, spike-specific TCR breadth and depth were significantly higher than at day 0 and than in MenACWY recipients. Most participants were white British and females outnumbered males, and the authors suggested that clonal diversity may have been underestimated. Reportedly, close to half of the unique spike-specific TCRs recognized epitopes lying outside the regions that are mutated in the B.1.351 and B.1.1.7 variants. Because no day 14 peak-response samples were available, repertoires were characterized only after the peak T cell response. Only five or six AZD1222 recipients were SARS-CoV-2 seropositive at baseline, limiting conclusions about previously exposed vaccinees.

Explained via the paper, the time point label denotes: about 28 days (+/-7) after the second vaccine dose. AZD1222 recipients whose second dose came at about 4 weeks and those whose second dose came at about 12 weeks were combined into one group, since spike-specific TCR depth and breadth did not differ between the two schedules. The vaccinee samples were drawn from two UK trials, COV001 and COV002, one of which was a single-blind randomized controlled phase 2/3 trial testing AZD1222 (ChAdOx1 nCoV-19) in healthy adults. Trial participant PBMC samples were collected at day 0 and day 28 after the second dose for TCRbeta chain sequencing. The TCR was taken from an adult who received the AZD1222 COVID-19 vaccine. The sequencing used peripheral blood, collected 28 days after the second AZD1222 dose.

DNA sequence: TGTGCCAGCAGCTTAGGGCCCGGGACAGGGCGCGGAAACACCATATATTTT. It specifies CASSLGPGTGRGNTIYF. The chain is encoded by TRBV7-6 joined to TRBJ1-3; 9 junctional bases match TRBD1. From cysteine to phenylalanine, the CDR3 is 17 amino acids long. Only the CDR3 portion is preserved as DNA: 51 bases, with reading frame beginning at the first base. CDR1 is given as SGHVS and CDR2 as FNYEAQ, both from the germline V gene. V ends up 1 base short and J 4 bases short, with an unmatched junction base count of 8.